The present TCR beta chain was sequenced within a study of cytomegalovirus exposure and HLA in healthy donors (dated by TCRdb to 2017 to 2019). Some background on the complete study: According to an earlier analysis of a few hundred of the donors, some 180 million T cells yielded roughly 110 million unique TCR beta sequences and more than 250 Gb of sequence data. An early release that covered fewer than 800 HLA-typed donors contained around 300 gigabases of sequencing data and 65 million to 100 million unique TCR sequences. The genetic ancestry cluster associated with self-reported Caucasian donors included about 81% of the 300 to 400 genotyped donors. The study was designed to test whether signatures of past pathogen exposure could be identified by cataloging public T cell receptors. Using immunosequencing, the study profiled T cell repertoires from 500 to 800 subjects and related those repertoires to cytomegalovirus serostatus. Besides the first cohort of 500 to 700 subjects, a separate validation cohort made up of some 110 different subjects was used. To predict cytomegalovirus infection status, the study combined high-throughput TCR immunosequencing, statistical association of individual TCRs with disease status, and machine learning. A later analysis re-examined previously published TCR beta repertoires from more than 600 donors and added high-resolution HLA genotyping to investigate patterns of TCR occurrence. Rather than using new phenotypic data, the later analysis identified candidate immune exposures from TCR beta sequences and from how often those sequences occurred across donors. An earlier analysis of 500 to 750 of the donors applied high-throughput TCR beta sequencing to assess whether each TCR beta V gene segment acted as functional or pseudogenic. Donor age, sex, ethnicity and CMV serostatus were collected together with the repertoire data. A later genetic analysis used genome-wide SNP genotypes for 398 of the 666 donors, treating that subset as a discovery cohort. All discovery cohort repertoires had been generated on a single sequencing platform. HLA typing covered class I and class II loci at four-digit resolution. The number of donors typed differed by locus, with 629-630 for A, B, C, DRB1 and DQB1, around 500 for DQA1, over 600 for DPA1, and 400 to 490 for DPB1. Four or five DR-DQ haplotypes were handled as single units for association and clustering, since linkage in the cohort was strong. On average, roughly 240,000 unique TCR beta nucleotide sequences were sequenced per donor among a few hundred genotyped donors of the cohort, with approximately 18% of those sequences being non-productive.

The cohort comprised 710 or so healthy bone marrow donors. At the time of sampling, all cohort members were nominally healthy, though unrecorded immune exposures were likely present. The donor was CMV seropositive and was included in the group of around 300 seropositive cohort members. A peripheral blood sample was provided by each donor, and peripheral blood mononuclear cells were used for TCR beta sequencing. Genomic DNA extraction from the blood cell samples was performed with the Qiagen DNeasy Blood Extraction Kit. Points on this clone: The clone's antigen remains unknown. Per-base qualities were not stored, and no clone one base away is much larger.

What the research found in general, with its limitations: HLA typing was unavailable for some donors at each locus, so association tests used only the typed subset. The classifier was reported to diagnose cytomegalovirus status with high specificity and sensitivity in both the original and validation cohorts. A later genetic analysis reported fewer N-insertions in productive TCRs among donors in an Asian-associated ancestry cluster than the roughly 640-donor mean. A cluster of highly shared sequence variants was judged likely to be a technical artifact of the sequencing pipeline. A later analysis found that most CMV-associated TCR beta chains appeared HLA-restricted, with HLA associations seemingly driven largely by CMV exposure. An earlier analysis of approximately 500 of the donors showed that most TCR beta V segments appeared in productive rearrangements either about 87% or about 30% of the time, which broadly matched IMGT annotations. The earlier analysis of approximately 590 of the donors excluded 15 to 20 rarely observed V segments, including chromosome 9 orphons, because counts were too low. Roughly uniform sequencing depth across donors was assumed in presence/absence analyses, although this assumption may not hold. A further reported finding was that TCR beta sequences accurately predicted the HLA-A and HLA-B alleles for most subjects in the first cohort. This cohort had only TCR beta chains sequenced, and the lack of alpha or paired-chain data limited which features could be detected. Assigning TCR associations to individual alleles was difficult when HLA alleles, especially DR and DQ, strongly co-occurred. A total of fewer than 200 TCR beta chains were listed by the study as associated with cytomegalovirus. In a later genetic analysis, a missense DCLRE1C variant was associated with V-gene and J-gene trimming of TCR beta chains, and the association was replicated in an independent cohort. Immune exposure information for the cohort was limited to CMV serostatus. A later analysis found that TCR association rates varied across HLA loci, with DRB1 alleles showing the most associated TCRs and HLA-C alleles the fewest. In a later analysis, HLA-associated TCR beta chains were found to be more clonally expanded and to have lower generation probabilities than equally common non-associated chains. The authors suggested that the approach could potentially be extended to other disease states and immunological phenotypes. While some public TCRs were present in many individuals, most TCR sequences turned up only very rarely across donors. A later analysis associated about 18,000 TCR beta sequences with specific HLA alleles at a false discovery rate of 0.05. Correlated functional status among segregating V segments might reflect linkage disequilibrium, but an unknown experimental factor could not be ruled out. A later analysis reported that several top co-occurrence clusters appeared linked to parvovirus B19, influenza, CMV and Epstein-Barr virus. In vitro tests confirmed that a few of the cytomegalovirus-associated TCR beta chains recognize cytomegalovirus antigens. Some IMGT-functional V segments, including TRBV6-2 and TRBV6-3, could not be told apart with the 87-base-pair reads, so those segments were excluded.

Library prep was done by the immunoSEQ multiplex PCR assay. A mixture of 60 forward primers for TCR Vbeta segments and 13 reverse primers for TCR Jbeta segments was used in the multiplex PCR. The CDR3 region of rearranged TCR beta genes was amplified from genomic DNA with a multiplex PCR assay. The Illumina HiSeq System was used to sequence the amplified TCR beta libraries as 87-base-pair reads. The paper's processing steps were these. A later analysis tallied approximately 87 million unique TCR beta chains across the 666 repertoires, and some 10 million of those chains were shared by two or more donors. Raw reads were error-corrected and collapsed into unique sequences with a nearest-neighbor algorithm that merged closely related sequences to remove PCR and sequencing errors. To assign V, D and J gene segments, CDR3 sequences were aligned to IMGT reference sequences. Each retained sequence needed at least a six-nucleotide match to both a V gene segment and a J gene segment. Rearrangements were called productive when the CDR3 lacked stop codons and stayed in frame with V and J; all others were non-productive. CDR3 was defined by IMGT convention, running from the second conserved V-encoded cysteine to the conserved J-encoded phenylalanine. Sequences without an unambiguous match to a single V gene segment were excluded from the earlier analysis of 450 to 650 of the donors. In an earlier analysis of almost 600 of the donors, a V segment was called functional when productive rearrangements were above 56.7%, and segregating when the standard deviation between donors exceeded 5%. To diagnose cytomegalovirus status from the catalog of TCR beta chain sequences, a statistical classification framework was built. A later analysis assigned V and J genes by comparing TCR nucleotide sequences with IMGT/GENE-DB human TR gene sequences. In a later analysis, CDR3 sequences and most-parsimonious VDJ recombination scenarios were assigned using the TCRdist pipeline. A later analysis defined each TCR beta chain by its CDR3 amino acid sequence plus V-gene family, and excluded reads lacking a unique V-gene family. In a later analysis, 450 to 600 highly shared, low-generation-probability nucleotide sequences were removed to address suspected cross-contamination and a sequencing artifact. In a later analysis, a clonal expansion index for each public chain was calculated from normalized within-repertoire ranks of inferred template counts. A later analysis computed generation probabilities with a VDJ recombination model fitted to out-of-frame rearrangements, and checked the results against IGoR. In a later analysis, TCR-TCR, TCR-HLA and TCR-CMV co-occurrence was scored with hypergeometric tests, and a repertoire-size bias correction was applied to TCR pairs. A later analysis estimated false discovery rates by permuting HLA or CMV assignments 20 times. In a later analysis, co-occurring TCRs were grouped using DBSCAN, and TCRdist sequence similarity was added for clustering within HLA-allele-positive subsets. Repertoires with fewer than 30,000 or more than 120,000 public chains, plus five repertoires with anomalous nucleotide sharing, were excluded from co-occurrence clustering. This is the immuneACCESS table as TCRdb keeps it, with only in-frame sequences that have V and J called. A part of the clones is gone; compared with another copy, unresolved V genes explain less than half, and the rest is unexplained. V, J and clone size are taken as reported in that table, and D and trimming were inferred from the DNA itself. This sample holds some 140,000 clones; over 60% were observed only once. Roughly 1.2% of the sample rests with the top ten.

V lost 0 bases and J lost 3 bases; the stretch between them is 18 bases long. The germline V gene yields MGHRA for CDR1 and YSYEKL for CDR2. The CDR3 goes from the cysteine to the phenylalanine over 17 residues. Only CDR3 DNA remains: 51 bases, in frame from the first base. The sample taken for sequencing was PBMCs. The V gene is TRBV4-1 and the J gene is TRBJ2-7; the D gene is perhaps TRBD1, from 6 matching bases. The receptor comes from a male donor in good health and CMV-seropositive. The bases read TGCGCCAGCAGCCAAGACCTTTCGCAGGGGCACCTCTACGAGCAGTACTTC. The translation is CASSQDLSQGHLYEQYF.